Each of the 2 T cell receptor beta chains below was sequenced from the same sample in a study of beta chain features in type 1 diabetes (dated by TCRdb to the late 2010s). For these TCRs, the target antigens are not known. The protocol used for the library was the immunoSEQ multiplex PCR assay. All of the isolated RNA was reverse transcribed with the High Capacity cDNA Reverse Transcription Kit, so expressed TCRB transcripts were sequenced. TCRdb carries this immuneACCESS record with in-frame sequences only. Its versions omit some clonotypes, under half of them owing to an unresolved V gene in the studies checked, with the rest unexplained. For this sample the table gives 240,000 or so clones, of which roughly 20% were detected only once. The ten most abundant clones make up less than 0.03% of the sample. Paper-wide results and their limitations: In all four CD4+ subsets, TCRB CDR3 length was moderately but significantly shorter in type 1 diabetes patients.

The specimen sequenced was naive CD4+ T cells from blood. This specimen's cell subset or site label, per the study, means: true naive CD4+ T cells. Receptor source: a woman between 40 and 50 years old with type 1 diabetes.

The chain has TRBV7-2 and TRBJ2-1; no clear D. Looked up from germline, CDR1 is SGHTA and CDR2 is FQGNSA. The CDR3 is 12 amino acids. Trimming left V 5 bases short and J 9 bases short, with 11 bases between. CDR3 sequence: CASSPAPGEQFF. The DNA of the CDR3 is TGTGCCAGCAGCCCCGCTCCAGGTGAGCAGTTCTTC.

This clone was observed a few times. V gene TRBV4-2 combines with J gene TRBJ1-1; a possible D gene is TRBD1 (5 bases). V dropped 5 bases and J dropped 3 bases, with 13 bases sitting between them. The CDR3 loop spans 14 amino acids. CDR1 LGHNA and CDR2 YNFKEQ come from the germline V gene. The CDR3 here is CASSGRESDTEAFF. As DNA, the CDR3 is TGTGCCAGCAGCGGCAGGGAATCGGACACTGAAGCTTTCTTT.